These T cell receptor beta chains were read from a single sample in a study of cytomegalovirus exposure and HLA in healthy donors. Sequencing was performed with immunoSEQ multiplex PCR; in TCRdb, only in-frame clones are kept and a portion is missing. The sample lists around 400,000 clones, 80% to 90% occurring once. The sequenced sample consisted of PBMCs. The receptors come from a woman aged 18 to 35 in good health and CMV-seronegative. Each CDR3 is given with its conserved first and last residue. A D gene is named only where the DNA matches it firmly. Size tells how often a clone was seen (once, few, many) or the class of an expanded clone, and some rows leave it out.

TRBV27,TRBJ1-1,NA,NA,CASRLGLAAFF,TGTGCCAGCAGATTAGGACTAGCCGCTTTCTTT
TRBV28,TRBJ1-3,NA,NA,CASSPAGLDGNTIYF,TGTGCCAGCAGTCCCGCCGGACTAGACGGAAACACCATATATTTT
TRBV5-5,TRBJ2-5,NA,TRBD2,CASILGGETQYF,TGTGCCAGCATCCTGGGGGGGGAGACCCAGTACTTC
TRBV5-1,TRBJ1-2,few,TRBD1,CASSSETGGRTTGYTF,TGCGCCAGCAGCTCGGAGACAGGGGGCCGGACAACGGGCTACACCTTC
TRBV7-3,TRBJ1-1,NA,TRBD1,CASSLIRQGPTEAFF,TGTGCCAGCAGCCTCATAAGACAGGGACCCACTGAAGCTTTCTTT
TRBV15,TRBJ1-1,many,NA,CATSRPPGTEAFF,TGTGCCACCAGCAGGCCCCCCGGCACTGAAGCTTTCTTT
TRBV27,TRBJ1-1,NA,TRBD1,CASSRTGTGYTEAFF,TGTGCCAGCAGTAGAACCGGGACAGGATACACTGAAGCTTTCTTT
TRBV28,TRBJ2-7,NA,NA,CASKLGRGPYEQYF,TGTGCCAGCAAGTTAGGCAGGGGACCCTACGAGCAGTACTTC
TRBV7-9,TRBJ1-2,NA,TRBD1,CASSYGQGGYTF,TGTGCCAGCAGCTACGGACAGGGGGGCTACACCTTC
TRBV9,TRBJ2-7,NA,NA,CASSGAQSYEQYF,TGTGCCAGCAGTGGAGCCCAGTCCTACGAGCAGTACTTC
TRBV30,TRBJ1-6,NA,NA,CAWTGWSYNSPLHF,TGTGCCTGGACAGGGTGGTCCTATAATTCACCCCTCCACTTT
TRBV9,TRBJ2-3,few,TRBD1,CASSVDGLRTGGEDTQYF,TGTGCCAGCAGCGTAGATGGATTACGGACAGGGGGGGAAGATACGCAGTATTTT
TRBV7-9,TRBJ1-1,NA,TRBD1,CASSSPGTGRTEAFF,TGTGCCAGCAGCTCTCCCGGGACAGGGAGGACTGAAGCTTTCTTT
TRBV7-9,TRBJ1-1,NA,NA,CASVRGGGETEAFF,TGTGCCAGCGTCCGGGGAGGGGGGGAGACTGAAGCTTTCTTT
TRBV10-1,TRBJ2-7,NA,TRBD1,CASLNQGVAYEQYF,TGCGCCAGCCTTAATCAGGGGGTAGCGTACGAGCAGTACTTC
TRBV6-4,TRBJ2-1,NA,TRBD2,CASSSRLAGVGEQFF,TGTGCCAGCAGCAGCCGACTAGCGGGAGTTGGTGAGCAGTTCTTC
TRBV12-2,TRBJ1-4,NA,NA,CASRWTGPNEKLFF,TGTGCAAGTCGCTGGACAGGGCCTAATGAAAAACTGTTTTTT
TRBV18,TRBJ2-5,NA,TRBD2,CASFGGGAHRLETQYF,TGTGCCAGCTTCGGCGGGGGGGCCCATAGGTTGGAGACCCAGTACTTC
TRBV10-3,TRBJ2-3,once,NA,CAISEVGTDTQYF,TGTGCCATCAGTGAGGTCGGCACAGATACGCAGTATTTT
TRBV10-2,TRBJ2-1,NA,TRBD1,CASSRDRAAYNEQFF,TGCGCCAGCAGCCGGGACAGGGCCGCCTACAATGAGCAGTTCTTC
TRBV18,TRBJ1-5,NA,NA,CASSPRQGNSNQPQHF,TGTGCCAGCTCACCGAGGCAGGGCAATAGCAATCAGCCCCAGCATTTT
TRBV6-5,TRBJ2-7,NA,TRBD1,CASSKDRGRVSEQYF,TGTGCCAGCAGTAAAGACAGGGGGCGGGTTAGCGAGCAGTACTTC
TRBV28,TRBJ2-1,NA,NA,CASSVIYNEQFF,TGTGCCAGCAGTGTAATCTACAATGAGCAGTTCTTC
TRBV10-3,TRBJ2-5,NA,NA,CAPPGADTKETQYF,TGTGCCCCGCCGGGAGCGGATACGAAAGAGACCCAGTACTTC
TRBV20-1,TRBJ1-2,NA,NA,CSAGQGGYTF,TGCAGTGCTGGACAAGGCGGCTACACCTTC
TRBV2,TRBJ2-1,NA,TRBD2,CASPLAGGGYEQFF,TGTGCCAGTCCTCTAGCGGGGGGTGGTTATGAGCAGTTCTTC
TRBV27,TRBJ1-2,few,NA,CASSSQGGGSYGYTF,TGTGCCAGCAGTTCGCAAGGAGGCGGGTCCTATGGCTACACCTTC
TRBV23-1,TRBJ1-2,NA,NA,CASSGTRNGYTF,TGCGCCAGCAGTGGGACAAGGAATGGCTACACCTTC
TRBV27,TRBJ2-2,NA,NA,CASTIAQGSTGELFF,TGTGCCAGCACCATTGCCCAGGGTAGTACCGGGGAGCTGTTTTTT
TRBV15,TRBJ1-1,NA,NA,CATSRDVGGPLNTEAFF,TGTGCCACCAGCAGAGATGTGGGGGGACCCTTGAACACTGAAGCTTTCTTT
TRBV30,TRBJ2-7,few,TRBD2,CAWTGAGKSYEQYF,TGTGCCTGGACTGGAGCGGGGAAGTCCTACGAGCAGTACTTC
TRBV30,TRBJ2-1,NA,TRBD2,CAFDPTSGLYNEQFF,TGTGCCTTCGACCCGACTAGCGGATTATACAATGAGCAGTTCTTC
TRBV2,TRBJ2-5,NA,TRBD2,CASRAGGEETQYF,TGTGCCAGCAGGGCGGGGGGAGAAGAGACCCAGTACTTC
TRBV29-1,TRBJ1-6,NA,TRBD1,CSVGTGASPNSPLHF,TGCAGCGTTGGAACAGGGGCTTCACCTAATTCACCCCTCCACTTT
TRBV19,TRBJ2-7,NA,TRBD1,CASSTRLDRGGNEQYF,TGTGCCAGTAGTACTCGCTTAGACAGGGGTGGAAACGAGCAGTACTTC
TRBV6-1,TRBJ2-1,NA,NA,CASSGVAPTKYNEQFF,TGTGCCAGCAGTGGGGTGGCGCCTACTAAATACAATGAGCAGTTCTTC
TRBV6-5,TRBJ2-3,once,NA,CASSYRSYDTDTQYF,TGTGCCAGCAGTTACCGGTCGTACGACACAGATACGCAGTATTTT
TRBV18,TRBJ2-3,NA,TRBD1,CASSPPQGFSTDTQYF,TGTGCCAGCTCACCACCACAGGGGTTTAGCACAGATACGCAGTATTTT
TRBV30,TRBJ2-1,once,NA,CASRGLAGLKYNEQFF,TGTGCCTCCAGGGGGTTAGCGGGACTTAAATACAATGAGCAGTTCTTC
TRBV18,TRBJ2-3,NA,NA,CASSPPGVDTQYF,TGTGCCAGCTCACCTCCGGGTGTGGATACGCAGTATTTT
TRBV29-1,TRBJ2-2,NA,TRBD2,CSVATNSGAGELFF,TGCAGCGTTGCAACAAATAGCGGGGCCGGGGAGCTGTTTTTT
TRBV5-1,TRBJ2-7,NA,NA,CASRGHPSSYEQYF,TGCGCCAGCAGGGGACACCCGAGCTCCTACGAGCAGTACTTC
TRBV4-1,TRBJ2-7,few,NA,CASSQEAGPPYEQYF,TGCGCCAGCAGCCAAGAGGCGGGGCCTCCCTACGAGCAGTACTTC
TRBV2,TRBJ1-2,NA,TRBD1,CASSDTGTGGDGYTF,TGTGCCAGCAGTGATACCGGGACAGGAGGCGATGGCTACACCTTC
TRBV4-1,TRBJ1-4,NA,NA,CASSQIQATNEKLFF,TGCGCCAGCAGCCAGATACAGGCAACTAATGAAAAACTGTTTTTT
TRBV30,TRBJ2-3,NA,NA,CAWSVPTDTQYF,TGTGCCTGGAGTGTACCTACGGATACGCAGTATTTT
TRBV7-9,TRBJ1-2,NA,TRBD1,CASSLRTGNNYGYTF,TGTGCCAGCAGCTTAAGGACAGGCAATAACTATGGCTACACCTTC
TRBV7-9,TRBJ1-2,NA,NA,CASSFYLGGSYPSYGYTF,TGTGCCAGCAGCTTTTATTTAGGAGGTTCCTATCCATCCTATGGCTACACCTTC